The next 17 T cell receptor beta chains were all read from a single sample in a study of T cell responses to AZD1222 COVID-19 vaccine. The repertoire was sequenced with immunoSEQ multiplex PCR; TCRdb's copy has only in-frame clones and lacks some. The table records fewer than 150,000 clones, 85% to 90% of them present only once. The material sequenced was peripheral blood, taken 28 days after the second AZD1222 dose. Receptor source: an adult who received the AZD1222 COVID-19 vaccine.

The V gene is TRBV20-1, the J gene TRBJ2-7, with D possibly being TRBD1 (6 bases). V was cut by 6 bases and J by 5 bases, with 11 bases left in between. Per germline, CDR1 DFQATT and CDR2 SNEGSKA (reference sequence). The CDR3 runs to 11 residues. In DNA form, the CDR3 reads TGCAGTGCCAGGTGGGGGCACGAGCAGTACTTC. Translated: CSARWGHEQYF.

This sequence joins TRBV18 and TRBJ1-6; perhaps TRBD1 as D (5 bases). V lost 3 bases, J lost 10 bases, and 13 bases lay in between. Germline V CDR1 and CDR2: KGHSH, LQKENI. This CDR3 region has 14 residues. The CDR3 here is CASSPGKGWSPLHF. CDR3 in DNA: TGTGCCAGCTCACCTGGGAAGGGGTGGTCACCCCTCCACTTT.

This clone was observed once. The chain recombines TRBV19 with TRBJ2-3, with 7 bases identical to TRBD2. Germline V gene data show CDR1 as LNHDA and CDR2 as SQIVND (reference sequence). This CDR3 region has 18 residues. J was trimmed by 2 bases and V by 8 bases; bases with no gene match: 19. The CDR3 DNA is TGTGCCAGTCAAACGCTTAATAGCGGGCCTCGTAACACAGATACGCAGTATTTT. It yields the protein CASQTLNSGPRNTDTQYF.

The chain has TRBV25-1 and TRBJ1-1; TRBD1 matches 10 bases. Germline loops: CDR1 MGHDK, CDR2 SYGVNS. The CDR3 totals 16 residues. With V trimmed by 4 bases and J by 1 base, 6 bases remained unmatched. CDR3 sequence reads: CASSALRTGGNTEAFF. The DNA for the CDR3 is TGTGCCAGCAGTGCCTTAAGGACAGGGGGGAACACTGAAGCTTTCTTT.

CDR3 residues: CASSPGGAPGELFF. CDR3 bases: TGTGCCAGCAGCCCAGGGGGCGCCCCCGGGGAGCTGTTTTTT. The chain uses TRBV3-1 (or the pseudogene TRBV3-2) and TRBJ2-2; 8 bases are a match to TRBD1. The CDR3 is 14 amino acids. V gave up 4 bases and J gave up 6 bases; unmatched junction bases: 4. The germline gives CDR1 LGHDT, CDR2 YNNKEL (reference sequence).

The rearrangement links TRBV6-5 to TRBJ2-7; D is perhaps TRBD1 (6 bases). V lost 7 bases to trimming and J lost 2 bases, with 15 bases between them. CDR1 and CDR2 from the germline V gene are MNHEY and SVGAGI. The CDR3 has 14 residues. In DNA form, the CDR3 reads TGTGCCAGCACCTCTGGGGACACCACCTACGAGCAGTACTTC. This encodes CASTSGDTTYEQYF.

The chain uses TRBV29-1 and TRBJ2-2; D is tentatively TRBD1 or TRBD2 (5 bases each). V was shortened by 3 bases and J by 9 bases, with 17 bases between the two germline ends. The CDR3 covers 14 residues. Looked up from germline, CDR1 is SQVTM and CDR2 is ANQGSEA. CDR3 sequence: CSVEGLAKGRELFF. As DNA, the CDR3 is TGCAGCGTTGAGGGGCTAGCAAAGGGCCGGGAGCTGTTTTTT.

V usage is TRBV5-1 and J usage is TRBJ2-7; D is ambiguous. From germline, CDR1 is SGHRS and CDR2 YFSETQ. Trimming stripped 4 bases from V and 2 bases from J, with 10 bases between. The CDR3 covers 13 residues. The DNA of the CDR3 is TGCGCCAGCAGCCTCGGGTCTGCCTACGAGCAGTACTTC. Translating it yields CASSLGSAYEQYF.

V gene TRBV7-9 combines with J gene TRBJ2-1, with TRBD2 as a possible D gene (6 bases). The CDR3 consists of 14 residues. Deletions cut 2 bases from V and 4 bases from J, with 9 bases between. Germline CDR1 and CDR2: SEHNR and FQNEAQ (reference sequence). The CDR3 spells CASSLSTSYNEQFF. In nucleotides, the CDR3 is TGTGCCAGCAGCTTATCGACTAGTTACAATGAGCAGTTCTTC.

The chain carries TRBV5-6 and TRBJ1-5; 9 bases fit TRBD1. The CDR3 loop spans 17 amino acids. With 2 bases clipped from V and 5 bases from J, the junction kept 11 bases outside the gene matches. CDR1 and CDR2 (germline): SGHDT, YYEEEE. CDR3 sequence reads: CASSFWTGATFDQPQHF. DNA of the CDR3: TGTGCCAGCAGCTTTTGGACAGGGGCCACCTTCGATCAGCCCCAGCATTTT.

The V and J genes are TRBV7-6 and TRBJ2-4, with D hard to call. CDR1 SGHVS and CDR2 FNYEAQ come from the germline V gene. Trimming removed 1 base from V and 3 bases from J, with 10 bases in between. This CDR3 spans 15 amino acids. The CDR3 nucleotides are TGTGCCAGCAGCTTAGAACCGGGCCTCAAAAACATTCAGTACTTC. It yields the protein CASSLEPGLKNIQYF.

The CDR3 is CATSRDRGGTEAFF. The CDR3 DNA reads as TGTGCCACCAGCAGAGATAGGGGGGGCACTGAAGCTTTCTTT. The V and J genes are TRBV15 and TRBJ1-1, with D perhaps TRBD1 (6 bases). Trimming shortened V by 0 bases and J by 4 bases, and 9 bases separated the two germline ends. This CDR3 is 14 amino acids long. Germline-derived CDR1 and CDR2 are LNHNV and YYDKDF (reference sequence).

The CDR3 nucleotides read TGCAGCGTCAGGATGTTGACTAGCGGGATTTACAATGAGCAGTTCTTC. This encodes CSVRMLTSGIYNEQFF. The chain has TRBV29-1 and TRBJ2-1, with 11 positions matching TRBD2. The CDR3 has 16 amino acids. Germline V gene sequence: CDR1 SQVTM, CDR2 ANQGSEA. Trimming removed 6 bases from V and 4 bases from J; junction bases left unmatched: 11.

The chain carries TRBV4-2 and TRBJ1-2, with TRBD1 matching over 7 bases. The CDR3 loop spans 16 amino acids. The V and J ends lost 1 base and 7 bases, in that order; junction bases with no gene match: 12. The germline gives CDR1 LGHNA, CDR2 YNFKEQ. CDR3 protein: CASSQAQEQGLGGYTF. CDR3 DNA: TGTGCCAGCAGCCAAGCTCAAGAACAGGGGCTGGGTGGCTACACCTTC.

The J gene is TRBJ2-7, the V gene TRBV7-9; 7 bases agree with TRBD1. V dropped 5 bases and J dropped 0; count of bases not matched to a gene: 7. Germline CDR1 SEHNR, CDR2 FQNEAQ (reference sequence). The CDR3 totals 15 residues. CDR3 sequence reads: CASSQGQDLSYEQYF. CDR3 bases: TGTGCCAGCAGCCAAGGACAGGACCTCTCCTACGAGCAGTACTTC.

The chain couples TRBV9 to TRBJ2-6, with 8 bases aligning to TRBD1. This CDR3 has 17 residues. Germline trimming cut 1 base from V and 0 bases from J; bases unmatched to any gene: 3. Germline values: CDR1 SGDLS, CDR2 YYNGEE. DNA of the CDR3: TGTGCCAGCAGCGTAACAGGGGGAGGCTCTGGGGCCAACGTCCTGACTTTC. Residues: CASSVTGGGSGANVLTF.

V gene TRBV4-1 combines with J gene TRBJ1-5; TRBD1 aligns across 8 bases. The CDR3 is 14 amino acids. Germline loops: CDR1 MGHRA, CDR2 YSYEKL. The junction had 3 bases not matched to a gene; V was cut back by 4 bases and J by 4 bases. The chain's CDR3 is CASSLTGVNQPQHF. In DNA, the CDR3 is TGCGCCAGCAGCCTGACAGGGGTTAATCAGCCCCAGCATTTT.